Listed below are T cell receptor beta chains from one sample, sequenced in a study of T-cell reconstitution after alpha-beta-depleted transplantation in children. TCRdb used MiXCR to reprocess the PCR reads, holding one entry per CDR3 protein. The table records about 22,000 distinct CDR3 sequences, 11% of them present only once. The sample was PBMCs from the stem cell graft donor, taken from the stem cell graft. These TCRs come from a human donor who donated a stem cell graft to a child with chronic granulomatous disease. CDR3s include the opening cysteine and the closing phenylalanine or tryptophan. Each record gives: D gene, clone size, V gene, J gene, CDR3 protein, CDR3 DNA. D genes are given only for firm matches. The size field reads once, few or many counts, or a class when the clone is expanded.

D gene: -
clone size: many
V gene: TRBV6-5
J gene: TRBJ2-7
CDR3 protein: CASSYSPGAYEQYF
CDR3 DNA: TGTGCCAGCAGTTACTCGCCAGGGGCCTACGAGCAGTACTTC

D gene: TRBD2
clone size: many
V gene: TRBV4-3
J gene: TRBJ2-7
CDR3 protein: CASSEDPTSGGNEQYF
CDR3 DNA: TGCGCCAGCAGCGAAGACCCCACTAGCGGGGGGAACGAGCAGTACTTC

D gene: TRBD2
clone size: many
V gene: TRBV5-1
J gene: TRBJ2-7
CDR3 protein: CASSLSGGHRDEQYF
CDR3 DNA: TGCGCCAGCAGCTTGAGCGGGGGCCATAGGGACGAGCAGTACTTC

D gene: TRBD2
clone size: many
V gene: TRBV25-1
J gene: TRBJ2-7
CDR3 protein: CASSEWEGHEQYF
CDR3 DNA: TGTGCCAGCAGTGAATGGGAGGGGCACGAGCAGTACTTC

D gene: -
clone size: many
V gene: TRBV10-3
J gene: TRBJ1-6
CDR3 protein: CAISDPTGPSSSPLHF
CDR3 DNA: TGTGCCATCAGTGATCCGACAGGACCGTCTAGTTCACCCCTCCACTTT

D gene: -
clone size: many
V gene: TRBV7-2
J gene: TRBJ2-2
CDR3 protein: CASSSKGTWDTGELFF
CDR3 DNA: TGTGCCAGCAGCTCAAAAGGGACATGGGACACCGGGGAGCTGTTTTTT

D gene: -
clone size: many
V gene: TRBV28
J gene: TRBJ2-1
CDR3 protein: CASSPTGNNEQFF
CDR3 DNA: TGTGCCAGCAGCCCAACCGGGAACAATGAGCAGTTCTTC

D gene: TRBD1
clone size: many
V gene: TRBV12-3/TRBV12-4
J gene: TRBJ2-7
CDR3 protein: CASSFLRDRAYEQYF
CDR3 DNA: TGTGCCAGCAGCTTTCTCCGGGACAGGGCCTACGAGCAGTACTTC

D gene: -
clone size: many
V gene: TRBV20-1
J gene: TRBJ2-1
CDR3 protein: CSASTGEVYNEQFF
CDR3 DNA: TGCAGTGCTAGCACGGGAGAAGTCTACAATGAGCAGTTCTTC

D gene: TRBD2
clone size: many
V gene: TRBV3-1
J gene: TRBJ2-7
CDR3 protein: CASSQALAGSLYEQYF
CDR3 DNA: TGTGCCAGCAGCCAAGCACTAGCGGGCTCCCTCTACGAGCAGTACTTC